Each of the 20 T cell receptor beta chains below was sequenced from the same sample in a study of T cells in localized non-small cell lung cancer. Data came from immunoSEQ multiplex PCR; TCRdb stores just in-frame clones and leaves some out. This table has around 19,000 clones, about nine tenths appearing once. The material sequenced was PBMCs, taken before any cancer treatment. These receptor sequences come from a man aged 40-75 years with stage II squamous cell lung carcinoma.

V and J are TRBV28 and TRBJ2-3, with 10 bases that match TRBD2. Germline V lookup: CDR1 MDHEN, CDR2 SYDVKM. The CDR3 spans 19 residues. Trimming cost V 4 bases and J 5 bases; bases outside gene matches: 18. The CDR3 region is CASSSNSPLAGGPIDTQYF. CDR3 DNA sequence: TGTGCCAGCAGTTCCAACTCACCCTTAGCGGGAGGACCGATAGATACGCAGTATTTT. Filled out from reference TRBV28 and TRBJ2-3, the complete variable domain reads DVKVTQSSRYLVKRTGEKVFLECVQDMDHENMFWYRQDPGLGLRLIYFSYDVKMKEKGDIPEGYSVSREKKERFSLILESASTNQTSMYLCASSSNSPLAGGPIDTQYFGPGTRLTVL.

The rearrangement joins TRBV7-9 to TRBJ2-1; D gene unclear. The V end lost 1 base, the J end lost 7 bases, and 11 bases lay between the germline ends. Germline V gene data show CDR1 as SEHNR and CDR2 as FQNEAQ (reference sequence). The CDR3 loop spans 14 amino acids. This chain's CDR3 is CASSLGAERNEQFF. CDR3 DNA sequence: TGTGCCAGCAGCTTAGGGGCCGAAAGGAATGAGCAGTTCTTC.

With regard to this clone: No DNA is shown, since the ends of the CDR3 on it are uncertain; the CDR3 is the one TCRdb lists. Here the CDR3 reads CASSLVGDGNTF. The chain carries TRBV5-1 and TRBJ1-2. In germline, CDR1 is SGHRS, CDR2 YFSETQ. The CDR3 spans 12 residues, counting both ends.

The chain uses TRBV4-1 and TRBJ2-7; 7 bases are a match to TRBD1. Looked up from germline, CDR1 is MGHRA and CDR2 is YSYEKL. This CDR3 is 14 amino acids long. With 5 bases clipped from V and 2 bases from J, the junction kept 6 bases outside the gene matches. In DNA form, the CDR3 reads TGCGCCAGCAGCACCCGACAGGGCCCCTACGAGCAGTACTTC. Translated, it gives CASSTRQGPYEQYF.

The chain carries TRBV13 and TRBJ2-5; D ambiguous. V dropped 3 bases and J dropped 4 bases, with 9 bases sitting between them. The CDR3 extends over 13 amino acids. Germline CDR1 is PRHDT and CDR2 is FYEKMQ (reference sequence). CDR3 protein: CASSFLVLETQYF. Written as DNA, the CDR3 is TGTGCCAGCAGCTTTCTAGTATTAGAGACCCAGTACTTC.

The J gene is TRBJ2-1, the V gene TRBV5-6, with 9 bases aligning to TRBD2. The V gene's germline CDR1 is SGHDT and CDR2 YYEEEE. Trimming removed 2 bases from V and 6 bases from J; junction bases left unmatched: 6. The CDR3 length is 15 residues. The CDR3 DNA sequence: TGTGCCAGCAGCTTAGGCGGGAGGGCCACCAATGAGCAGTTCTTC. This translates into CASSLGGRATNEQFF.

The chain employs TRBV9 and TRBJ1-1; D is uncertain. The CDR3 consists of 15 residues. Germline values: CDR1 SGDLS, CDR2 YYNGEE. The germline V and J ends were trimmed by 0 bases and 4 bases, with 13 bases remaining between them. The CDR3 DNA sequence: TGTGCCAGCAGCGTAGGCGCCAGCTCCGTCACTGAAGCTTTCTTT. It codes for CASSVGASSVTEAFF.

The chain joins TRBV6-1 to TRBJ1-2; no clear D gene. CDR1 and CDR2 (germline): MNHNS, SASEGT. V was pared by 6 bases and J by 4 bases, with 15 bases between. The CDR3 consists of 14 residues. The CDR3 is CASSLRSIGYGYTF. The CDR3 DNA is TGTGCCAGCAGCCTACGGTCCATAGGCTATGGCTACACCTTC.

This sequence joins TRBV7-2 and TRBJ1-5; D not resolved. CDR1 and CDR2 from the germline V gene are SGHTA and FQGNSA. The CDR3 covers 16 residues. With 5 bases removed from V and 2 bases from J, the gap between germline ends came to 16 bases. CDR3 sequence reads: CASSPDDLPGNQPQHF. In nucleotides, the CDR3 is TGTGCCAGCAGCCCAGATGACCTCCCGGGCAATCAGCCCCAGCATTTT.

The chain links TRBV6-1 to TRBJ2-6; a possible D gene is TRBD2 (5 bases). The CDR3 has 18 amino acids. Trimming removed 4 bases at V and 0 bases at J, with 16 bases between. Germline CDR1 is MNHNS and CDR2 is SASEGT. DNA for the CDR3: TGTGCCAGCAGTGGACTGGGAGCGGAGAGCTCTGGGGCCAACGTCCTGACTTTC. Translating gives CASSGLGAESSGANVLTF.

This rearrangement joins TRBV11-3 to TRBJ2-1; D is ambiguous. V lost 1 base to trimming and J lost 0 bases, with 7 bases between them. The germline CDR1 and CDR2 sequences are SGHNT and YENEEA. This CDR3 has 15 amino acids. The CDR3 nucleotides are TGTGCCAGCAGCTTAGGGCAGCTCTCCTACAATGAGCAGTTCTTC. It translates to CASSLGQLSYNEQFF.

Here the CDR3 DNA reads TGTGCCAGCAGTGTGCTCGGTGGGGCAGATACGCAGTATTTT. Translation: CASSVLGGADTQYF. The rearrangement uses TRBV2 and TRBJ2-3; D not certain. Trimming took off 4 bases at V and 4 bases at J, with 12 bases between the two ends. CDR3 length equals 14 residues. Germline V gene data show CDR1 as SNHLY and CDR2 as FYNNEI.

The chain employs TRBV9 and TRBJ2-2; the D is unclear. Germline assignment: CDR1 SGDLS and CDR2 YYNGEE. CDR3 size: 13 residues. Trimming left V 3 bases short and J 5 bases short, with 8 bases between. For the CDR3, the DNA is TGTGCCAGCAGCGCCGAGACAACCGGGGAGCTGTTTTTT. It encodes CASSAETTGELFF.

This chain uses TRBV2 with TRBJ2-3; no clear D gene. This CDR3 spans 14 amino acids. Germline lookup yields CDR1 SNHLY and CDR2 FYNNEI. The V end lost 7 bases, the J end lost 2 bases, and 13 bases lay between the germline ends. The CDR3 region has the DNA TGTGCCAGCAACCCGGCGGTAATCACAGATACGCAGTATTTT. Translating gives CASNPAVITDTQYF.

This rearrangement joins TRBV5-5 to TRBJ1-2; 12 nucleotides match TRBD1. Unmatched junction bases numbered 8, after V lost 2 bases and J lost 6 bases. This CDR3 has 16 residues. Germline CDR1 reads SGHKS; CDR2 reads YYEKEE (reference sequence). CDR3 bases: TGTGCCAGCAGCTTACGCCCCGGGACAGGGGGCAATGGCTACACCTTC. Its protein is CASSLRPGTGGNGYTF. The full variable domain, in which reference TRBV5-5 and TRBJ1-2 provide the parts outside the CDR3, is DAGVTQSPTHLIKTRGQQVTLRCSPISGHKSVSWYQQVLGQGPQFIFQYYEKEERGRGNFPDRFSARQFPNYSSELNVNALLLGDSALYLCASSLRPGTGGNGYTFGSGTRLTVV.

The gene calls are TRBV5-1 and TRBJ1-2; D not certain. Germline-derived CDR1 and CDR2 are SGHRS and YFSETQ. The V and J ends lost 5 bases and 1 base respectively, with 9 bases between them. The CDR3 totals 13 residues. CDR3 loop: CASRPGSNYGYTF. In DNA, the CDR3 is TGCGCCAGCAGACCCGGGAGTAACTATGGCTACACCTTC.

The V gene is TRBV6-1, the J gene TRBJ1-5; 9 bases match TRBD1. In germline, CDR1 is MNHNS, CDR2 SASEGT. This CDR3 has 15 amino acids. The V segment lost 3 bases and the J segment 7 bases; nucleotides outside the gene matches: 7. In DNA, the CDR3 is TGTGCCAGCAGTGATCCCAGGACAGGGGACCAGCCCCAGCATTTT. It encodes CASSDPRTGDQPQHF.

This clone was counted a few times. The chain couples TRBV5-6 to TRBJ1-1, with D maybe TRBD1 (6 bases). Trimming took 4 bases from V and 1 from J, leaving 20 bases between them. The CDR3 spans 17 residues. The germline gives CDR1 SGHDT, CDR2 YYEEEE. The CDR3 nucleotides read TGTGCCAGCAGCCCCTACGCTATTTGGACAGAGAACACTGAAGCTTTCTTT. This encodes CASSPYAIWTENTEAFF.

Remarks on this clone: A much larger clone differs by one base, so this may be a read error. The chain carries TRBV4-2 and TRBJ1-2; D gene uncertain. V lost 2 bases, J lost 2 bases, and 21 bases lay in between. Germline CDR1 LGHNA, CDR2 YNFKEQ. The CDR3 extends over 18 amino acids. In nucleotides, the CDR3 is TGTGCCAGCAGCCAACAGAGGACCAGGAGTTTAGGGAACTATGGCTACACCTTC. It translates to CASSQQRTRSLGNYGYTF.

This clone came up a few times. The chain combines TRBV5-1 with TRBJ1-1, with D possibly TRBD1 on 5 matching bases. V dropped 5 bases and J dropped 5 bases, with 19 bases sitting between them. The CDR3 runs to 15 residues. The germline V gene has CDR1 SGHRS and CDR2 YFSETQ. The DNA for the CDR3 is TGCGCCAGCAGTGCTGGGGGGAACCAGAGAACTGAAGCTTTCTTT. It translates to CASSAGGNQRTEAFF.